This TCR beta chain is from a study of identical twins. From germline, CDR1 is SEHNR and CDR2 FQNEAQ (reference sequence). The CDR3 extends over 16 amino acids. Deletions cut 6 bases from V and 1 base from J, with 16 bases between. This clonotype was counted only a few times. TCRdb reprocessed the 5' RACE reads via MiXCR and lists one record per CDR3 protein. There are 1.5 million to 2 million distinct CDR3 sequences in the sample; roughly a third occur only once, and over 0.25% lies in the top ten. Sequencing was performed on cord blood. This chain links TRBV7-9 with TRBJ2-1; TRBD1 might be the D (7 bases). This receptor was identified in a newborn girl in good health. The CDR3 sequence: CASSHQGGLSYNEQFF. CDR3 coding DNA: TGTGCCAGCAGTCATCAGGGGGGTTTGTCCTACAATGAGCAGTTCTTC.